This record looks at one TCR beta chain sequence and its context. Its target is unknown. Germline-derived CDR1 and CDR2 are SGHRS and YFSETQ. The CDR3 has 16 residues. The data stem from a study of T cells expressing NK-cell markers. The overall study: Seven donors tested HCMV-seropositive and one tested seronegative among the eight sequenced. Regarding the study as a whole: Expanded clones of NKG2C+ T cells had an unclear HCMV specificity.

TCRdb reanalyzed the 5' RACE reads and collapses them to one entry per CDR3 protein, without DNA. Its table lists 500,000 to 700,000 distinct CDR3 sequences. The sample was blood T cells: a sorted CD56 or NKG2C T cell subset, CD4+ or CD8+ T cells, or bulk PBMC T cells (not recorded which). The chain joins TRBV5-1 to TRBJ2-1; no DNA is available, so the TRBD1 call from TCRdb remains unchecked. The clonotype was recovered from a man aged 18 to 29 in good health. This CDR3 reads CASSWGSGYSYNEQFF. Variable domain in full (rest from reference TRBV5-1 and TRBJ2-1): KAGVTQTPRYLIKTRGQQVTLSCSPISGHRSVSWYQQTPGQGLQFLFEYFSETQRNKGNFPGRFSGRQFSNSRSEMNVSTLELGDSALYLCASSWGSGYSYNEQFFGPGTRLTVL.